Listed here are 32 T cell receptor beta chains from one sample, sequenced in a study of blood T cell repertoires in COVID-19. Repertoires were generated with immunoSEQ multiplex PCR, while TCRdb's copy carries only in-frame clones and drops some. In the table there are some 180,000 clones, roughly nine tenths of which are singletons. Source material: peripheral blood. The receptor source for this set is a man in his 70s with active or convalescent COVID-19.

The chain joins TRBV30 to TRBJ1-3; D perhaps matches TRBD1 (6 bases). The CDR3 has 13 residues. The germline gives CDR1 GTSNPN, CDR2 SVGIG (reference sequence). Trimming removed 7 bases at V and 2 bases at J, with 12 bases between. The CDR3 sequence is CASSRGPGNTIYF. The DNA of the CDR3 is TGTGCCTCGTCCAGGGGACCTGGAAACACCATATATTTT.

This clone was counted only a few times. The CDR3 here is CASSETGGANREQYF. CDR3 DNA: TGTGCCAGCAGTGAGACAGGGGGCGCGAATCGCGAGCAGTACTTC. The chain carries TRBV7-9 and TRBJ2-7; 10 bases align to TRBD1. V trimming: 6 bases; J trimming: 6 bases; junction bases outside the gene matches: 11. Germline CDR1 is SEHNR and CDR2 is FQNEAQ (reference sequence). The CDR3 extends over 15 amino acids.

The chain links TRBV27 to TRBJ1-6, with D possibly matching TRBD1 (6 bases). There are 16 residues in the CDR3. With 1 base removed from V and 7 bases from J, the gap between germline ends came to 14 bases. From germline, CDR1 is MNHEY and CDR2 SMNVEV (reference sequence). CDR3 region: CASSLWARGANSPLHF. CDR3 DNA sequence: TGTGCCAGCAGTTTATGGGCCAGGGGAGCGAATTCACCCCTCCACTTT.

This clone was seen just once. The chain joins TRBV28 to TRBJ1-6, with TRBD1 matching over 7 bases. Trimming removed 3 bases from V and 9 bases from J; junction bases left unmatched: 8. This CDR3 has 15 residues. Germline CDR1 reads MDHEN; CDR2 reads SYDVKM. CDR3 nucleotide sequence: TGTGCCAGCAGTTTTGTGGGGACAGAGGCTTCACCCCTCCACTTT. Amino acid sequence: CASSFVGTEASPLHF.

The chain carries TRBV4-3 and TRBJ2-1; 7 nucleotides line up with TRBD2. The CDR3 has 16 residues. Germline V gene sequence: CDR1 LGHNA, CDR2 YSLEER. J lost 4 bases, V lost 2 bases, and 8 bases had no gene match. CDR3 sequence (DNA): TGCGCCAGCAGCCAAAATATAGCGGGTGGATACAATGAGCAGTTCTTC. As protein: CASSQNIAGGYNEQFF.

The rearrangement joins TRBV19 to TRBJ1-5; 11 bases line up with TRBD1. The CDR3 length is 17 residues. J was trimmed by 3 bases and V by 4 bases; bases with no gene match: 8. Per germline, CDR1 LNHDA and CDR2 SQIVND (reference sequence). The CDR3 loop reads CASSTWTGGSINQPQHF. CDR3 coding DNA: TGTGCCAGTAGTACTTGGACAGGGGGCTCAATCAATCAGCCCCAGCATTTT.

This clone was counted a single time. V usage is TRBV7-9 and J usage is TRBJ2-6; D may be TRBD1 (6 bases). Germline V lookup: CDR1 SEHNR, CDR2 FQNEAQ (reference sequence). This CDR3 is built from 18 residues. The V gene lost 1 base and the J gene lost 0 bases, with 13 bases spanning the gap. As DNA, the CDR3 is TGTGCCAGCAGCTTAGACAGGGACCTCCTCTCTGGGGCCAACGTCCTGACTTTC. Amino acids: CASSLDRDLLSGANVLTF.

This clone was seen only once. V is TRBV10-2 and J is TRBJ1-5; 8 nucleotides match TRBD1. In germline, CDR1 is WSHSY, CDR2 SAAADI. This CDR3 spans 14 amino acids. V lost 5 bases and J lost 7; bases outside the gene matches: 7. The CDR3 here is CASSTGQGGQPQHF. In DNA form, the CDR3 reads TGCGCCAGCAGTACCGGACAGGGTGGACAGCCCCAGCATTTT.

CDR3 bases: TGTGCCAGCAGCTTATCCAGTGGTAATGAAAAACTGTTTTTT. Protein: CASSLSSGNEKLFF. V is TRBV7-2 and J is TRBJ1-4; D gene ambiguous. Germline V gene sequence: CDR1 SGHTA, CDR2 FQGNSA. This CDR3 is 14 amino acids long. V was shortened by 2 bases and J by 4 bases, with 8 bases between the two germline ends. The full variable domain, rest sourced from reference TRBV7-2 and TRBJ1-4, is GAGVSQSPSNKVTEKGKDVELRCDPISGHTALYWYRQSLGQGLEFLIYFQGNSAPDKSGLPSDRFSAERTGGSVSTLTIQRTQQEDSAVYLCASSLSSGNEKLFFGSGTQLSVL.

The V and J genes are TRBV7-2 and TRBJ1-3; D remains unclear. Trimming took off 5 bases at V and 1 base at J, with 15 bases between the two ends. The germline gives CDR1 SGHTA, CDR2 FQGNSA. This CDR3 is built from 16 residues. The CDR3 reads CASSPKRSRSGNTIYF. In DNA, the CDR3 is TGTGCCAGCAGCCCCAAGCGGAGTAGGTCTGGAAACACCATATATTTT.

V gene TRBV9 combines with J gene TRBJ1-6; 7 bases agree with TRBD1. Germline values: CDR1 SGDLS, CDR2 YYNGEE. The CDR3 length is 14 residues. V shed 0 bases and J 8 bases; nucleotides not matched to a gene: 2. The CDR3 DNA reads TGTGCCAGCAGCGTAGTGGGACAGTATTCACCCCTCCACTTT. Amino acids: CASSVVGQYSPLHF.

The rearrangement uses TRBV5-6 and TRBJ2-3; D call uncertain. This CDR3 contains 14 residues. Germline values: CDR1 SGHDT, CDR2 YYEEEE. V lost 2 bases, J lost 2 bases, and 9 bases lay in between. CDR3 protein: CASSLGANTDTQYF. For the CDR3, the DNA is TGTGCCAGCAGCTTAGGAGCAAACACAGATACGCAGTATTTT.

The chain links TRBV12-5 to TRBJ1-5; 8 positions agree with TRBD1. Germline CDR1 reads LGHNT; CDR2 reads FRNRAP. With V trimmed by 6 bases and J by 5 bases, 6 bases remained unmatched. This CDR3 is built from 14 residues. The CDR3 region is CASGRQGNYQPQHF. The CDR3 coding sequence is TGTGCTAGTGGCCGACAGGGGAATTATCAGCCCCAGCATTTT.

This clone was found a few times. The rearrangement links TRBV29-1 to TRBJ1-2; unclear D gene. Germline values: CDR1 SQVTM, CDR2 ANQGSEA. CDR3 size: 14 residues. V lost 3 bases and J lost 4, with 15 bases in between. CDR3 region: CSVEGPTTTYGYTF. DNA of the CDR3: TGCAGCGTTGAGGGTCCGACTACTACCTATGGCTACACCTTC.

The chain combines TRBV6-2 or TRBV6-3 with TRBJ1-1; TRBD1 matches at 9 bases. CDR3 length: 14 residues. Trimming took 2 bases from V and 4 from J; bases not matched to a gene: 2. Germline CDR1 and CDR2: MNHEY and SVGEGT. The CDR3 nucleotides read TGTGCCAGCAGTTACGGACAGGGGATCACTGAAGCTTTCTTT. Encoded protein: CASSYGQGITEAFF.

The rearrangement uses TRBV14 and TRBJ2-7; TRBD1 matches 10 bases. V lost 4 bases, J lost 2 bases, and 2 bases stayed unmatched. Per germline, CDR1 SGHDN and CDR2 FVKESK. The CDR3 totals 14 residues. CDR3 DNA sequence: TGTGCCAGCAGCCTCGACAGGGGGCCCTACGAGCAGTACTTC. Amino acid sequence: CASSLDRGPYEQYF.

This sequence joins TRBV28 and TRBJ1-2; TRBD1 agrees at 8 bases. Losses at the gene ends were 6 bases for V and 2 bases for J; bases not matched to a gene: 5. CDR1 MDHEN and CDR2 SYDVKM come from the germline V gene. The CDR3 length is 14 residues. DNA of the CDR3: TGTGCCAGCAGAGACAGGACAGGGAACTATGGCTACACCTTC. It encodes CASRDRTGNYGYTF.

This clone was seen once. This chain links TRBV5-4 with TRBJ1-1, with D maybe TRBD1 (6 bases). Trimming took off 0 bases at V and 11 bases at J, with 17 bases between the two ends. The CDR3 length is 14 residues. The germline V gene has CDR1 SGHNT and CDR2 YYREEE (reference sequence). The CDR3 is CASSLGGPYRAAFF. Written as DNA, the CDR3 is TGTGCCAGCAGCTTGGGGGGGCCATACCGAGCGGCTTTCTTT.

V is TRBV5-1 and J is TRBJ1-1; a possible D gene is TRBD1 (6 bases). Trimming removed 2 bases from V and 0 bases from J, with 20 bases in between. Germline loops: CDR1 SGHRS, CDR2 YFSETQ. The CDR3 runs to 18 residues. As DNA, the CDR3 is TGCGCCAGCAGCTTAACCACCGGGACACACATCATGAACACTGAAGCTTTCTTT. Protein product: CASSLTTGTHIMNTEAFF.

The CDR3 coding sequence is TGCGCCAGCAGAGAGGCCCGCCTCATGTACGAGCAGTACTTC. Residues: CASREARLMYEQYF. This chain joins TRBV5-1 and TRBJ2-7; D is ambiguous. V shed 5 bases and J shed 4 bases, with 16 bases lying between them. The CDR3 contains 14 residues. Germline V CDR1 and CDR2: SGHRS, YFSETQ.

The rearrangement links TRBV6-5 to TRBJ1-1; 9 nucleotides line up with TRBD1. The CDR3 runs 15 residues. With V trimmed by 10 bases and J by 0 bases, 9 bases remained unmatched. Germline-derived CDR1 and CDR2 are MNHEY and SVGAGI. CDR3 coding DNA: TGTGCCATCCGGGTGGACAGGGGCTTGAACACTGAAGCTTTCTTT. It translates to CAIRVDRGLNTEAFF.

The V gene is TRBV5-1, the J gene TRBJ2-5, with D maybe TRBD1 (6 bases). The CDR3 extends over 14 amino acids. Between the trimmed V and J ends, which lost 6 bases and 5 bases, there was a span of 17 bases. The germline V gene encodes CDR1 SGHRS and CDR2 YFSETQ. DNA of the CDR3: TGCGCCAGCACCCTACAGGGTTTGAGGGAGACCCAGTACTTC. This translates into CASTLQGLRETQYF.

The CDR3 nucleotides are TGCGCCAGCAGCCCAGGGGTGGAAGAGACCCAGTACTTC. Protein: CASSPGVEETQYF. The rearrangement joins TRBV5-1 to TRBJ2-5, with a weak D call TRBD1 (6 bases). V gave up 4 bases and J gave up 3 bases, with 10 bases separating them. The length of the CDR3 is 13 residues. CDR1 and CDR2 from the germline V gene are SGHRS and YFSETQ. Variable domain in full (rest from reference TRBV5-1 and TRBJ2-5): KAGVTQTPRYLIKTRGQQVTLSCSPISGHRSVSWYQQTPGQGLQFLFEYFSETQRNKGNFPGRFSGRQFSNSRSEMNVSTLELGDSALYLCASSPGVEETQYFGPGTRLLVL.

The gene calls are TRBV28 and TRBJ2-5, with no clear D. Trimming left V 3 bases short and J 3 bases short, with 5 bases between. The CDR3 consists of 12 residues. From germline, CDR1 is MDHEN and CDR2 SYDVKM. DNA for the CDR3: TGTGCCAGCAGTTTGCAGAAAGAGACCCAGTACTTC. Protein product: CASSLQKETQYF.

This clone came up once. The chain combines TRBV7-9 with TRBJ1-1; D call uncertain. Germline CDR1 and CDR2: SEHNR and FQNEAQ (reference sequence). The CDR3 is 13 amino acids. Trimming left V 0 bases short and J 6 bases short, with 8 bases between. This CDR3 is CASSLAGRAEAFF. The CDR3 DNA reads TGTGCCAGCAGCTTAGCAGGGAGGGCTGAAGCTTTCTTT.

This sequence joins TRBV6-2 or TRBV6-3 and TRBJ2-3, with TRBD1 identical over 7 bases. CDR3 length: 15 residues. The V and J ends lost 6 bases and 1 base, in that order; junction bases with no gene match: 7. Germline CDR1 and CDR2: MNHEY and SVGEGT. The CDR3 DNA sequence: TGTGCCAGCAGCCCGAGGGGGCAGGGCACAGATACGCAGTATTTT. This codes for CASSPRGQGTDTQYF.

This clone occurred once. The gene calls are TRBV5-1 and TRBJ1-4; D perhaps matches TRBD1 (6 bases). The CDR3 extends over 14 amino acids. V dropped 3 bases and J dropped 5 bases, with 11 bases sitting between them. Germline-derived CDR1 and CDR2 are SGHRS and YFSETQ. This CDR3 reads CASSYGQKNEKLFF. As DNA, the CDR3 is TGCGCCAGCAGCTATGGACAGAAAAATGAAAAACTGTTTTTT.

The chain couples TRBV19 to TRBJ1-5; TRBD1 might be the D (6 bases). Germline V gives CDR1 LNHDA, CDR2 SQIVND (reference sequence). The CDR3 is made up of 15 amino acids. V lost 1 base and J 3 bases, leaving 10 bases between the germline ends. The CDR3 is CASSIVRTDNQPQHF. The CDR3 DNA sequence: TGTGCCAGTAGTATAGTTCGGACAGACAATCAGCCCCAGCATTTT.

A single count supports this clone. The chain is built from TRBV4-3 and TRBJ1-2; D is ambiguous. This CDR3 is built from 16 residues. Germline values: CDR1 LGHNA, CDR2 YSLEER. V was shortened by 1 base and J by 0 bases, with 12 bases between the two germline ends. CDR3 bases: TGCGCCAGCAGCCAAGTTCACAGCAACCCTAACTATGGCTACACCTTC. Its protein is CASSQVHSNPNYGYTF.

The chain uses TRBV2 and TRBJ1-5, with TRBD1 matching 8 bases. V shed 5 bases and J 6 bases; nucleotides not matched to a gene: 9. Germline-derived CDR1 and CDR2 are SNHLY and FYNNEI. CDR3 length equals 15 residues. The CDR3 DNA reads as TGTGCCAGCAGTCCCTCAAACAGGGGGATTCAGCCCCAGCATTTT. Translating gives CASSPSNRGIQPQHF.

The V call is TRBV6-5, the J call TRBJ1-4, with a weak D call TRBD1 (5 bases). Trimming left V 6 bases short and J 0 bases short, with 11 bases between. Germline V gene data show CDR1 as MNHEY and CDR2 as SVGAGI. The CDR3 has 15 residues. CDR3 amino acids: CASSRTLSTNEKLFF. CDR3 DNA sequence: TGTGCCAGCAGCCGGACACTTTCAACTAATGAAAAACTGTTTTTT.

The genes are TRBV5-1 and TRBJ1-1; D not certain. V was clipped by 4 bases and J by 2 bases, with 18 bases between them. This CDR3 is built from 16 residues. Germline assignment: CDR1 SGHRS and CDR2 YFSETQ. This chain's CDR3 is CASSPGGSFLNTEAFF. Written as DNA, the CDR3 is TGCGCCAGCAGCCCCGGAGGCAGTTTCTTAAACACTGAAGCTTTCTTT.